This T cell receptor beta chain emerged from a study of response to subunit inactivated influenza vaccine. The V end lost 3 bases, the J end lost 4 bases, and 10 bases lay between the germline ends. The CDR3 runs 12 residues. Germline lookup yields CDR1 GTSNPN and CDR2 SVGIG (reference sequence). TCRdb fed the RT-PCR reads into MiXCR, producing one record per CDR3 protein. Of 150,000 to 200,000 distinct CDR3 sequences listed, approximately 12% are singletons. This clonotype has just a few counts. These same records also appear under a second study, on T cells expressing NK-cell markers. From that study: TCR beta cDNA was generated via 5'RACE template switching incorporating UMIs. The CD3+CD56-NKG2C+ fraction of a handful of donors was likewise dominated by these clonotypes.

The chain links TRBV30 to TRBJ2-7; tentatively, D is TRBD1 (5 bases). The TCR comes from a man aged 50 to 60 who received an inactivated influenza vaccine. The source material was CD8+ T cells sorted from PBMCs, sampled 12 days after vaccination. The CDR3 DNA sequence: TGTGCCTGGAGAGTGACAGAGTACGAGCAGTACTTC. This translates into CAWRVTEYEQYF.